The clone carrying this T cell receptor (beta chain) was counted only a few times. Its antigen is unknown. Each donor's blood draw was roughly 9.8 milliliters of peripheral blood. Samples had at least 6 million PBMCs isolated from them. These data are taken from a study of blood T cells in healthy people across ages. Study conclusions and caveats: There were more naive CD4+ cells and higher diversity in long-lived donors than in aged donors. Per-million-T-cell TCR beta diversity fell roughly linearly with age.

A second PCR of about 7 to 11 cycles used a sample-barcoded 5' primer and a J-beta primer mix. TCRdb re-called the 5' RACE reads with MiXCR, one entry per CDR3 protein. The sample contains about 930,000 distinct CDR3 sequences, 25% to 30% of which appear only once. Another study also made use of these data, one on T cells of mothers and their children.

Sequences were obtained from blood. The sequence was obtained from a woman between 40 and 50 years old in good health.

CDR3 sequence: CASTDRAREQYF. CDR3 DNA sequence: TGTGCCAGTACCGACAGGGCTAGGGAGCAGTACTTC. The chain joins TRBV12-3 or TRBV12-4 to TRBJ2-5, with TRBD1 matching 7 bases. The CDR3 loop spans 12 amino acids. After removal of 9 bases from V and 11 bases from J, the junction contained 12 bases not matched to a gene.